This T cell receptor (beta chain) was recorded in a study of blood T cells in healthy people across ages (dated by TCRdb to about 2015). About the investigation overall: In model experiments, roughly one uniquely barcoded TCR beta cDNA molecule per two T cells was captured by template switching. Using the same blood draw, the study looked at two additional independent replicas of 1 million unique cDNA reads for two donors, one aged 18 to 30 and the other aged 80 or older. Age-related changes in TCR beta repertoire diversity were measured in the study by deep sequencing normalized with unique cDNA molecular identifiers. To avoid experimental bias, donors of different ages were distributed randomly across sequencing lanes. The donors were split into four age groups: young (average about 15 years), middle-aged (roughly 42), aged (over 55) and long-lived (under 90).

The approximately 39 donors, aged about 6 to 100 years, were systemically healthy Caucasian individuals from Russia. Around 10 milliliters of peripheral blood were drawn from each donor into EDTA-treated Vacutainer tubes. PBMCs were isolated by Ficoll-Paque density-gradient centrifugation, with at least 6 million obtained per sample. Trizol reagent was used to extract total RNA from the PBMCs, yielding at least 6 micrograms per sample. For every donor, an aliquot of PBMCs went through flow cytometry to measure the percentages of naive CD45RAhigh/CD27high T cells. General study outcomes and caveats: Observed TCR beta diversity per million T cells fell roughly linearly with age, and a significant reduction was already apparent by age around 40. Because donor CMV infection status was unknown, age-related changes in expanded clonotypes were potentially confounded. Bulk unsorted PBMC profiling prevented conclusive comparison of naive and antigen-experienced compartments. The percentage of naive T cells measured by flow cytometry correlated strongly with observed TCR beta diversity. Compared with the aged group, the long-lived group had more naive CD4+ T cells, fewer expanded clones and increased TCR diversity, a pattern suggesting age selection. Total diversity estimates from one million sequenced T cells were considered lower bounds and underestimates.

The CDR3 holds 14 amino acids from the cysteine to the phenylalanine. Just the 42-base CDR3 DNA is kept, in frame starting at base 1. Via the germline V gene, CDR1 is SGHRS and CDR2 YFSETQ. V is shortened by 0 bases, J by 2 bases, and the region joining them spans 8 bases. In regard to this clonotype: Its antigen has not been determined. No base quality values were provided; no much bigger clone lies one nucleotide off.

Library method: 5' RACE. The sequencer listed for this sample is Illumina HiSeq 2500. A second roughly 7 to 11 cycle PCR used a sample-barcoded 5' primer and a J-beta primer mix. A unique molecular identifier was introduced onto each TCR beta cDNA molecule by a template-switch 5' adaptor carrying 12 random nucleotides. At least 3 million CDR3-containing paired-end reads were obtained from each sample. First-strand cDNA synthesis was performed from all RNA using the Mint cDNA synthesis kit, with priming by a TRBC-specific oligonucleotide. Following uracil-DNA glycosylase treatment, a first 18-cycle PCR with universal primers M1SS and BC2_uni_R was performed on all cDNA. In the paper's pipeline: Each sample was normalized by randomly selecting 1 million high-quality reads, each carrying a distinct molecular identifier. Reads sharing molecular identifiers were discarded rather than binned into consensus sequences. MiTCR, set to a Q25 quality threshold and the strictest error-elimination algorithm, was used for CDR3 identification, clonotype clustering and error correction. A nonparametric unseen species model with Euler transformation was used to estimate lower-bound total TCR beta diversity. TCRdb applied fastp at Q25 and MiXCR to the public reads, then kept only in-frame beta chains. Rows matching on CDR3 protein sequence are summarized as one entry with the most common DNA and genes. These V and J calls derive from TCRdb rather than the authors' analysis. This sample gives around 620,000 distinct CDR3 sequences in total; approximately 27% of them show up just once. The top ten constitute approximately 18% of the sample.

The chain is made from TRBV5-1 and TRBJ1-2; the D gene is unclear. Sequenced: blood. This sequence was found in a woman aged 70-85 years in good health. The DNA sequence is TGCGCCAGCAGCTTGGAACCGGGCAACTATGGCTACACCTTC. Its coded protein is CASSLEPGNYGYTF.